Here is one T cell receptor beta chain with its context. Its cognate antigen has yet to be identified. Per-base quality was not reported, and no clone a single base away is much larger than it. Receptor amplification or capture employed UMI-ligation and nested PCR. A single-stranded oligonucleotide bearing the Illumina SP2 sequence and a UMI was ligated to the 3' end of the cDNA with T4 RNA ligase 1. PCR1 consisted of 4 cycles (98 degrees C 15 s, 69 degrees C 30 s, 72 degrees C 40 s), and for the beta primer an equimolar mix of RC1.1 and RC1.2 was used to cover TRBC1 and TRBC2. Starting at PCR2, the TCR alpha and beta chains were handled separately, and sample indices and Illumina adaptors were added. The UMI was composed of 12 random nucleotides, arranged as two hexamers separated by a spacer, and was positioned after an 8-base spacer. Sequencing was done on an Illumina MiSeq using v2 2x251 paired-end chemistry, usually with some twelve samples per run. To increase diversity, roughly 5-8% PhiX DNA was added to each sequencing library. The source study handled its data this way. The raw reads were converted into FASTQ with bcl2fastq and then demultiplexed by dual indices with Demultiplexor. Decombinator assigned V and J genes by tag matching, allowing a single base-pair mismatch. UMIs were used by Collapsinator to correct both sequencing errors and frequency errors caused by PCR heterogeneity. CDR3Translator converted Decombinator identifiers into nucleotide sequence, translated that sequence into amino acids, and extracted CDR3 based on C- and N-terminal motifs. Each distinct KT2 TCR was counted as one cluster of KT2 sequences that shared a single unique molecular identifier. TCRdb reprocessing: public reads trimmed at Q25 with fastp, clones called with MiXCR, in-frame beta chains kept. Identical CDR3 proteins give one entry, which carries the most common genes and DNA. In this record, the V and J calls reflect TCRdb's handling and not the investigators' own analysis. Counted in this sample were around 30,000 distinct CDR3 sequences; 10% of them appeared once. The ten largest clones represent about 9.9% of the sample.

Known numbers of KT2, a T cell clone whose TCR had been sequenced previously, were spiked into unfractionated PBMC to test the sensitivity and accuracy of the pipeline. A range of KT2-to-PBMC ratios was generated by mixing KT2 cells with a fixed number of PBMC. This specimen comes from a study of quantifying T cell responses using KT2 cells (dated by TCRdb to about 2017). In terms of the full investigation: RNA was DNase-treated and reverse transcribed with TCR alpha and beta constant-region primers, mostly using SuperScript III. To prevent over-amplification, PCR2 was performed as a SYBR Green qPCR and halted at a predetermined fluorescence threshold. Under optimum conditions, the efficiency of the T4 ligation step was estimated to be more than 9%. Overall study results and their limits: Saturation in the detection of KT2 sequences was observed at very high KT2 spike-in numbers. A linear scaling of KT2 alpha and beta sequence counts with input KT2 cell number was observed over several orders of magnitude. KT2 sequences were detected down to the lowest spike-in tested, about one KT2 cell per 100,000 PBMC. No side-by-side comparison between this pipeline and other TCR sequencing techniques was included in the study.

Including cysteine and phenylalanine, the CDR3 has 15 amino acids. Only the CDR3 portion is preserved as DNA: 45 bases, with reading frame beginning at the first base. Relative to germline, V is 4 bases shorter and J is 6 bases shorter, with 15 bases between their ends. Sequenced sample: PBMCs spiked with cells of the T cell clone KT2. The clonotype was recovered from a human donor. The rearranged chain carries TRBV12-3 or TRBV12-4 and TRBJ1-4; a weak D assignment points to TRBD1 (6 bases agree). The bases are TGTGCCAGCAGTTCCTCCGGGGGCCTAGATGAAAAACTGTTTTTT. This is translated as CASSSSGGLDEKLFF.